Listed below are T cell receptor beta chains from one sample, sequenced in a study of cytomegalovirus exposure and HLA in healthy donors. The data were produced by immunoSEQ multiplex PCR, yet TCRdb's version contains in-frame clones alone and is incomplete. Seen here are around 150,000 clones, approximately 85% observed once, and the top ten hold 0.96%. The specimen was PBMCs. All receptors come from a girl aged 2-10 years in good health and CMV-seropositive. CDR3s include the opening cysteine and the closing phenylalanine or tryptophan. Fields, in order: D gene, J gene, V gene, clone size, CDR3 DNA, CDR3 protein. The D gene is left open where the match is weak. Clone size is shown for a subset of rows, as once, few, many or a class of expanded clone.

- | TRBJ2-1 | TRBV2 | - | TGTGCCAGCACCCCCTGGGGGCGGGAGCTTCGGGGGTACAATGAGCAGTTCTTC | CASTPWGRELRGYNEQFF
TRBD1 | TRBJ1-4 | TRBV7-8 | - | TGTGCCAGCTTAAAGCGGGGCGGGACAGGGCGGGAAAAACTGTTTTTT | CASLKRGGTGREKLFF
TRBD2 | TRBJ2-5 | TRBV28 | - | TGTGCTAGCAGTTTATGCTGGACTAGCGATTTCCAAGAGACCCAGTACTTC | CASSLCWTSDFQETQYF
TRBD1 | TRBJ2-7 | TRBV15 | - | TGTGCCACCAGCAGAGAGACAGGGTCTAGCTACGAGCAGTACTTC | CATSRETGSSYEQYF
TRBD1 | TRBJ1-3 | TRBV10-3 | - | TGTGCCATCAGGCTGGGGACAGGCTCTGGAAACACCATATATTTT | CAIRLGTGSGNTIYF
- | TRBJ2-7 | TRBV5-1 | - | TGCGCCAGCAGCTTATCGGTCGCTTCTGATGAGCAGTACTTC | CASSLSVASDEQYF
TRBD1 | TRBJ2-3 | TRBV5-1 | once | TGCGCCAGCAGTTGGAGTGGACAGGGGTTAGATACGCAGTATTTT | CASSWSGQGLDTQYF
- | TRBJ2-7 | TRBV28 | - | TGTGCCAGCGGTCAGAGAGGGCCGCACGAGCAGTACTTC | CASGQRGPHEQYF
TRBD2 | TRBJ2-1 | TRBV29-1 | once | TGCAGCGTTAATCTAGCGGGAGGGCCGAATTACAATGAGCAGTTCTTC | CSVNLAGGPNYNEQFF
- | TRBJ1-5 | TRBV10-2 | - | TGCGCCAGCAGGCAGGGTGGCAATCAGCCCCAGCATTTT | CASRQGGNQPQHF
TRBD2 | TRBJ2-2 | TRBV4-2 | - | TGTGCCAGCAGCCAACTCGGACTAGCGGGATTGGCCGGGGAGCTGTTTTTT | CASSQLGLAGLAGELFF
TRBD1 | TRBJ1-4 | TRBV9 | - | TGTGCCAGCAGCAACGGACAGGGGCCCGAAAAACTGTTTTTT | CASSNGQGPEKLFF
- | TRBJ2-2 | TRBV23-1 | - | TGCGCCAGCAGTCAATATAGGGGCAGGCTGAACACCGGGGAGCTGTTTTTT | CASSQYRGRLNTGELFF
TRBD1 | TRBJ2-7 | TRBV7-8 | - | TGTGCCAGCAGCCCGGACAGGTTCGCTTACTCCTACGAGCAGTACTTC | CASSPDRFAYSYEQYF
- | TRBJ1-1 | TRBV27 | - | TGTGCCAGCGGGCGGGGTGGGTCGAACACTGAAGCTTTCTTT | CASGRGGSNTEAFF
TRBD2 | TRBJ2-5 | TRBV6-5 | - | TGTGCCAGCAGTTCGGGCGGGGGGGCTCAGACCCAGTACTTC | CASSSGGGAQTQYF
TRBD1 | TRBJ2-7 | TRBV28 | - | TGTGCCAGCAGTCCCGCTCCCGGGACAGGGGCCTACGAGCAGTACTTC | CASSPAPGTGAYEQYF
TRBD1 | TRBJ2-7 | TRBV5-1 | - | TGCGCCAGCAGACGGGGACAGGGAGAGACTAAAGAGCAGTACTTC | CASRRGQGETKEQYF
TRBD1 | TRBJ2-3 | TRBV20-1 | once | TGCAGTGCTGACAGGGAGGATACGCAGTATTTT | CSADREDTQYF
- | TRBJ1-4 | TRBV6-5 | - | TGTGCCAGCAGACTGGACTCTAATGAAAAACTGTTTTTT | CASRLDSNEKLFF
- | TRBJ2-2 | TRBV27 | - | TGTGCCAGCAGTTTATCGGGGCCCTTCCCCGTGGCAGCCGGGGAGCTGTTTTTT | CASSLSGPFPVAAGELFF
- | TRBJ2-5 | TRBV30 | - | TGTGCCTGGAGTGTACTAGAGAGAGAGACCCAGTACTTC | CAWSVLERETQYF
TRBD1 | TRBJ2-3 | TRBV6-4 | few | TGTGCCAGCAGTGACTCGACAGGGGCAGATACGCAGTATTTT | CASSDSTGADTQYF
TRBD2 | TRBJ2-2 | TRBV30 | - | TGTGCCTGGAGTGCGCCGGGACTATGGAACGGGGAGCTGTTTTTT | CAWSAPGLWNGELFF
- | TRBJ2-6 | TRBV5-1 | - | TGCGCCAGCAGCAAACCGGATGGGGCCGGGGCCAACGTCCTGACTTTC | CASSKPDGAGANVLTF
- | TRBJ2-1 | TRBV29-1 | - | TGCAGCGTTGAGGGGACACTTCTGGGGAGCTCCTACAATGAGCAGTTCTTC | CSVEGTLLGSSYNEQFF
TRBD2 | TRBJ2-6 | TRBV4-2 | - | TGTGCCAGCACCCATGGGAGGGCTGGGGCCAACGTCCTGACTTTC | CASTHGRAGANVLTF
- | TRBJ1-2 | TRBV9 | - | TGTGCCAGCAGCTATGACAGGAACTATGGCTACACCTTC | CASSYDRNYGYTF
- | TRBJ1-5 | TRBV19 | - | TGTGCCAGTAGTATGGGCCGTGGGCAGCCCCAGCATTTT | CASSMGRGQPQHF
TRBD1 | TRBJ1-4 | TRBV9 | - | TGTGCCAGCAGCGTAGATTGGGACAGGGGTAATGAAAAACTGTTTTTT | CASSVDWDRGNEKLFF
TRBD1 | TRBJ1-1 | TRBV27 | - | TGTGCCAGCAGTTTATCGATGACAGGGGGAACTGAAGCTTTCTTT | CASSLSMTGGTEAFF
TRBD2 | TRBJ2-3 | TRBV10-3 | - | TGTGCCATCAGTGATATACTAGCGGGATTCACAGATACGCAGTATTTT | CAISDILAGFTDTQYF
TRBD1 | TRBJ2-5 | TRBV4-1 | - | TGCGCCAGCAGCCAGTGGGACAGGGTCGAGACCCAGTACTTC | CASSQWDRVETQYF